This TCR beta chain was obtained from a study of T cells after yellow fever vaccination. About the research overall: The fractions with low cell numbers were processed using SMART-Seq v4 Ultra Low Input.

UMIs and a universal primer site were added when TCR cDNA was made by 5'RACE template switching. TCRdb itself ran the 5' RACE reads through MiXCR, one entry per CDR3 protein. The sample lists about 220,000 distinct CDR3 sequences; 3% to 3.5% were seen once. At least ten counts were recorded for this clonotype. The antigen is unknown. General study points: Abundant clonotypes (contaminants from the bulk population) could be present in FACS-sorted repertoires. Primary-vaccination clones mostly resurfaced post-booster (about 95% CD4, about 87% CD8).

Trimming removed 4 bases from V and 6 bases from J; junction bases left unmatched: 12. The CDR3 length is 16 residues. CDR1 and CDR2 (germline): SQVTM, ANQGSEA. This specimen consisted of CD4+ T cells sorted from PBMCs, obtained 10 days after the yellow fever booster vaccination. The clonotype was recovered from a man in his late teens or twenties who received the YFV17D yellow fever vaccine. V gene TRBV29-1 combines with J gene TRBJ2-2; 9 nucleotides match TRBD1. DNA of the CDR3: TGCAGCGTTGGTCAGGGACAGGGATGGGTCGCCGGGGAGCTGTTTTTT. Translation: CSVGQGQGWVAGELFF.